This TCR beta chain stems from a study of cytomegalovirus exposure and HLA in healthy donors. This CDR3 is 16 amino acids long. V gave up 1 base and J gave up 3 bases, with 14 bases separating them. Looked up from germline, CDR1 is LGHNA and CDR2 is YNFKEQ. General observations from the study: Common viral pathogens seemed, in a later analysis, to connect with several of the most significant clusters.

The PCR used 60 Vbeta and 13 Jbeta primers. In the original processing: In a later analysis, the count reached about 80 million unique TCR beta chains, with 9 million to 11 million shared. TCRdb keeps only in-frame clones here, not all; method: immunoSEQ multiplex PCR. V and J calls and clone size are given by that table; D and trimming were obtained from the DNA. The table includes 150,000 or so clones, roughly 80% detected once. Points on this clone: Its antigen is not known.

Material: PBMCs. This clonotype was obtained from a female donor in good health and CMV-seronegative. J is TRBJ2-3 and V is TRBV4-2; perhaps TRBD1 as D (6 bases). The CDR3 spells CASSQGTAFKTDTQYF. Written as DNA, the CDR3 is TGTGCCAGCAGCCAAGGGACAGCCTTCAAGACAGATACGCAGTATTTT.